This TCR beta chain was observed in a study of neurological immune-mediated disorders. This clonotype was picked up a small number of times. Time point specified: longitudinal time-point 1 (baseline). Unsorted libraries came from 2 million PBMCs stored at -80 °C. A single run covered 15-18 subjects with over 170 million TCR-beta sequences. TCRdb analysed the 5' RACE reads with MiXCR anew, one entry per CDR3 protein. The repertoire holds 35,000 to 45,000 distinct CDR3 sequences, with less than 3.5% as singletons. Sequenced: PBMCs. This receptor was identified in a woman aged 55 to 70 with multiple sclerosis.

DNA for the CDR3: TGCGCCAGCAGTGTTCAGGACGAGCAGTACTTC. It is translated as CASSVQDEQYF. The rearrangement joins TRBV10-2 to TRBJ2-7, with D uncertain. This CDR3 is built from 11 residues. Looked up from germline, CDR1 is WSHSY and CDR2 is SAAADI. V was shortened by 4 bases and J by 5 bases, with 6 bases between the two germline ends.